The 10 T cell receptor beta chains in this list originate from one sample, sequenced in a study of blood T cell repertoires in COVID-19. The protocol was immunoSEQ multiplex PCR, while the TCRdb copy is restricted to in-frame clones and leaves out a portion. The repertoire includes tens of thousands of clones, approximately 80% of them detected once, and approximately 2.7% sits in the top ten. The sample was peripheral blood. The receptors come from a woman in her seventies with COVID-19, enrolled during active disease.

The CDR3 nucleotides read TGTGCCAGCAGCCAACAGGGGATTTCCTACAATGAGCAGTTCTTC. Protein sequence: CASSQQGISYNEQFF. This chain connects TRBV13 to TRBJ2-1, with 7 bases matching TRBD1. Germline-derived CDR1 and CDR2 are PRHDT and FYEKMQ (reference sequence). This CDR3 region has 15 residues. Unmatched junction bases numbered 5, after V lost 5 bases and J lost 1 base.

The rearrangement joins TRBV21-1 to TRBJ1-4; the table's D gene call, TRBD1, was not cross checked with the DNA. TRBV21-1 has pseudogene status. CDR3 size: 17 residues. CDR3 sequence: CASSKGSTGGTNEKLFF. The CDR3 DNA reads as TGTGCCAGCAGCAAGGGATCCACAGGGGGAACTAATGAAAAACTGTTTTTT.

CDR3: CASSSLLGGEAFF. The DNA of the CDR3 is TGTGCCAGCAGCTCATTACTCGGGGGTGAAGCTTTCTTT. The rearrangement links TRBV7-2 to TRBJ1-1; tentative D call: TRBD1 (5 bases). The CDR3 extends over 13 amino acids. The V and J ends lost 4 bases and 7 bases respectively, with 13 bases between them. CDR1 is SGHTA and CDR2 is FQGNSA in the germline V gene.

This chain connects TRBV28 to TRBJ1-2; maybe TRBD1 (6 bases). The V gene lost 7 bases and the J gene lost 8 bases, with 14 bases spanning the gap. CDR3 length equals 12 residues. The germline V gene has CDR1 MDHEN and CDR2 SYDVKM. CDR3 sequence reads: CASTPLGGGYTF. The CDR3, as DNA: TGTGCCAGCACTCCCCTAGGGGGAGGCTACACCTTC.

The genes are TRBV5-1 and TRBJ2-7, with D maybe TRBD1 (6 bases). Germline V lookup: CDR1 SGHRS, CDR2 YFSETQ. The CDR3 length is 15 residues. V lost 0 bases and J lost 6, with 16 bases in between. The CDR3 loop is CASSLEEGGRTEQYV. The CDR3 bases are TGCGCCAGCAGCTTGGAGGAAGGGGGACGAACCGAGCAGTACGTC.

V is TRBV7-2 and J is TRBJ2-2; D may be TRBD1 (6 bases). Trimming shortened V by 5 bases and J by 4 bases, and 11 bases separated the two germline ends. The CDR3 runs to 14 residues. Germline loops: CDR1 SGHTA, CDR2 FQGNSA. The CDR3 here is CASSTGTRTGELFF. CDR3 coding DNA: TGTGCCAGCAGCACCGGGACACGCACCGGGGAGCTGTTTTTT.

This rearrangement joins TRBV28 to TRBJ1-5, with TRBD1 matching 7 bases. Trimming removed 5 bases from V and 9 bases from J; junction bases left unmatched: 7. The CDR3 totals 13 residues. Germline V gives CDR1 MDHEN, CDR2 SYDVKM. CDR3 protein: CASSPDRAGPQHF. DNA of the CDR3: TGTGCCAGCAGTCCAGACAGGGCTGGGCCCCAGCATTTT.

The chain joins TRBV20-1 to TRBJ1-5; no clear D. The CDR3 is 17 residues long. The germline CDR1 and CDR2 sequences are DFQATT and SNEGSKA (reference sequence). V was pared by 3 bases and J by 7 bases, with 25 bases between. In DNA, the CDR3 is TGCAGTGCTAGTCCCGATGGGAGGGTTTCGGTCGGGCAGCCCCAGCATTTT. Its protein is CSASPDGRVSVGQPQHF.

The rearrangement uses TRBV11-3 and TRBJ1-2; weak D call: TRBD1 (5 bases). CDR3 length equals 12 residues. Germline V CDR1 and CDR2: SGHNT, YENEEA. The V and J ends lost 4 bases and 4 bases respectively, with 7 bases between them. CDR3 nucleotides: TGTGCCAGCAGCTCAGGGTCCTATGGCTACACCTTC. It specifies CASSSGSYGYTF.

The rearrangement links TRBV2 to TRBJ1-2; D unresolved. This CDR3 contains 14 residues. The germline V gene encodes CDR1 SNHLY and CDR2 FYNNEI. V gave up 10 bases and J gave up 0 bases, with 15 bases separating them. The CDR3, as DNA: TGTGCCAAACAGACCCAAAGACCTAACTATGGCTACACCTTC. It specifies CAKQTQRPNYGYTF. The full variable domain, its missing parts supplied by reference TRBV2 and TRBJ1-2, is EPEVTQTPSHQVTQMGQEVILRCVPISNHLYFYWYRQILGQKVEFLVSFYNNEISEKSEIFDDQFSVERPDGSNFTLKIRSTKLEDSAMYFCAKQTQRPNYGYTFGSGTRLTVV.